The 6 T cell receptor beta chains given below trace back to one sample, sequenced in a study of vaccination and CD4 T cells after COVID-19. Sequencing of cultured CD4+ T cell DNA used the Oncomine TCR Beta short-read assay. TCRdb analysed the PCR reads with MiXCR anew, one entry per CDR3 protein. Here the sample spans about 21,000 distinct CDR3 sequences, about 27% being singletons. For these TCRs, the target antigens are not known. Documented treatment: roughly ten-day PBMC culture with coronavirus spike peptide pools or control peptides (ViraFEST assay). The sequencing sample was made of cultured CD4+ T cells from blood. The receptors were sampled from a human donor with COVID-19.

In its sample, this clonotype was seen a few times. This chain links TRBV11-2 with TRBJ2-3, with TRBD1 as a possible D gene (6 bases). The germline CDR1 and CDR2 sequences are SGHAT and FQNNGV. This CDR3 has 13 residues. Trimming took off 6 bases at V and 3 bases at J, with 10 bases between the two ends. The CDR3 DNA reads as TGTGCCAGCAGTCGCAGGGGAACAGATACGCAGTATTTT. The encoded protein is CASSRRGTDTQYF.

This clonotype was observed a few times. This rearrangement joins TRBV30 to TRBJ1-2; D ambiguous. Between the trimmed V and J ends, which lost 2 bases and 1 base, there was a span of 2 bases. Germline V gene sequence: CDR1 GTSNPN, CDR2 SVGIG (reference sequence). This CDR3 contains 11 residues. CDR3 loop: CAWSLNYGYTF. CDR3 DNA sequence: TGTGCCTGGAGTCTTAACTATGGCTACACCTTC.

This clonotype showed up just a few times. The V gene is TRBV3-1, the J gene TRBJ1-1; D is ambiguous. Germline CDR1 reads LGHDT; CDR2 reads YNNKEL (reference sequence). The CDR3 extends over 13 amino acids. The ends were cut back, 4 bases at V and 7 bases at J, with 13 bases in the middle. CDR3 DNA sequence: TGTGCCAGCAGCCTCAGTGGGGTAAGTGAAGCTTTCTTT. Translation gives CASSLSGVSEAFF. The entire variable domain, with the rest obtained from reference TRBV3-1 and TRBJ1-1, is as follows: DTAVSQTPKYLVTQMGNDKSIKCEQNLGHDTMYWYKQDSKKFLKIMFSYNNKELIINETVPNRFSPKSPDKAHLNLHINSLELGDSAVYFCASSLSGVSEAFFGQGTRLTVV.

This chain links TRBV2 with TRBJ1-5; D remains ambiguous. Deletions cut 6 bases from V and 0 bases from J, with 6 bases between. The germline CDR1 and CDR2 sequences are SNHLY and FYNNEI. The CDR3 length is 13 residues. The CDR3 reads CASSTDSNQPQHF. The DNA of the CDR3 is TGTGCCAGCAGCACAGATAGCAATCAGCCCCAGCATTTT.

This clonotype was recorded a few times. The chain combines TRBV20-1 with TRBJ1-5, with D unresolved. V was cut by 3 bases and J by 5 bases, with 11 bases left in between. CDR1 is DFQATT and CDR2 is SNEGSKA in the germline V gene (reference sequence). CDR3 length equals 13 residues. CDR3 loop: CSASGNGDQPQHF. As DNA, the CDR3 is TGCAGTGCTAGCGGAAACGGAGATCAGCCCCAGCATTTT.

The CDR3 DNA reads TGTGCCAGCAGAAAAACCGGGACAGGGGGAGGCTACACCTTC. This sequence encodes CASRKTGTGGGYTF. The V gene is TRBV27, the J gene TRBJ1-2, with 11 bases identical to TRBD1. After removal of 6 bases from V and 8 bases from J, the junction contained 8 bases not matched to a gene. CDR1 and CDR2 from the germline V gene are MNHEY and SMNVEV (reference sequence). This CDR3 comprises 14 residues.